Sequencing of this T cell receptor (beta chain) was carried out in a study of CD8 T cells in ankylosing spondylitis. Library preparation for TCR beta used quantitative 5'-RACE with molecular barcodes. TCRdb processed the 5' RACE reads anew with MiXCR; each CDR3 protein has one entry. The sample lists about 200,000 distinct CDR3 sequences; roughly 13% were seen once. The ends were cut back, 4 bases at V and 0 bases at J, with 10 bases in the middle. CDR1 and CDR2 (germline): SQVTM, ANQGSEA. CDR3 length: 15 amino acids. Study results and caveats: CD8+ cells made up the disease-linked clones, which were relatively rare in peripheral blood.

On this clonotype itself: No antigen is known for it.

Sequenced material: blood, either unsorted or a sorted T cell fraction (not recorded which). The chain carries TRBV29-1 and TRBJ1-6, with a possible D match to TRBD1 (5 bases). The sequence derives from a male donor with ankylosing spondylitis or in good health (not recorded which). The CDR3 DNA follows: TGCAGCGTTGGTGAGGGGAGCTCCTATAATTCACCCCTCCACTTT. It encodes CSVGEGSSYNSPLHF.